This T cell receptor (beta chain) originates from a study of response to subunit inactivated influenza vaccine. Study-level results: A suggestion made by the authors is that each seasonal influenza vaccination recruits few new T cells.

This clonotype was observed once. Its target is not known. Germline lookup yields CDR1 SGHAT and CDR2 FQNNGV. The V end lost 3 bases, the J end lost 4 bases, and 27 bases lay between the germline ends. This CDR3 comprises 20 residues. TCRdb reanalysed the RT-PCR reads using MiXCR and keeps one entry per CDR3 protein. The repertoire includes around 750,000 distinct CDR3 sequences, 21% of them detected once, and approximately 10% sits in the top ten. The source of this sequence is a man aged 45 to 65 who received an inactivated influenza vaccine. Here the sequenced sample was PBMCs from blood, taken less than 6 days after vaccination. This chain links TRBV11-2 with TRBJ1-4; D ambiguous. The CDR3: CASSLNRPGKLNSNNEKLFF. The CDR3 nucleotides read TGTGCCAGCAGCTTGAATCGCCCGGGGAAACTTAATTCAAATAATGAAAAACTGTTTTTT.